The clone carrying this TCR beta chain was seen only once. Here immunoSEQ multiplex PCR was the method, and the copy in TCRdb shows in-frame clones only, minus some. The profile shows approximately 60,000 clones, roughly 84% of them singletons. This sample was taken from a study of OX40 agonist ivuxolimab in advanced cancers. The CDR3 sequence is 15 residues long. V was clipped by 2 bases and J by 5 bases, with 13 bases between them. CDR1 and CDR2 from the germline V gene are MNHEY and SVGAGI. The receptor's source is an adult with an advanced solid tumor such as melanoma, head and neck, liver or kidney cancer. The V call is TRBV6-5, the J call TRBJ1-5; D may be TRBD1 (5 bases). The material sequenced was CD4+ or CD8+ T cells sorted from blood, taken in a trial of the OX40 agonist ivuxolimab. The CDR3 DNA is TGTGCCAGCAGTTACGCAGGGCGCGCCGATCAGCCCCAGCATTTT. It is translated as CASSYAGRADQPQHF.